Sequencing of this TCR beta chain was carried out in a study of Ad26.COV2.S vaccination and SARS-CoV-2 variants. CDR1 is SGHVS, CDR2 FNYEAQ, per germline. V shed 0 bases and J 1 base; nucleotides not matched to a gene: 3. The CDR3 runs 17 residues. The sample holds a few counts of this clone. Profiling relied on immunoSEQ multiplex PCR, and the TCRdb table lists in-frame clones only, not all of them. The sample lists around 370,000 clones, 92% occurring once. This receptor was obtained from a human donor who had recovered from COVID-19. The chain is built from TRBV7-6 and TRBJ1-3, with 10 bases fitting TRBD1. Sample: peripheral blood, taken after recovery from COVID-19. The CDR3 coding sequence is TGTGCCAGCAGCTTAGCGGGACAGGGGATTTCTGGAAACACCATATATTTT. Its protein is CASSLAGQGISGNTIYF.